This T cell receptor beta chain came from a study of control samples from healthy donors and cancer patients. Clones were read by immunoSEQ multiplex PCR, and TCRdb kept only the in-frame ones, dropping some. The repertoire includes approximately 150,000 clones, about nine tenths of them detected once, and around 2% sits in the top ten. The CDR3 contains 14 residues. Germline CDR1 and CDR2: KGHSH and LQKENI. The V end lost 0 bases, the J end lost 4 bases, and 7 bases lay between the germline ends. The clonotype was recovered from a woman between 40 and 55 years old in good health. The sample taken for sequencing was blood. The chain recombines TRBV18 with TRBJ2-1; no clear D gene. The CDR3 sequence: CASSPPTDYNEQFF. The CDR3 DNA follows: TGTGCCAGCTCACCACCCACGGATTACAATGAGCAGTTCTTC.